The 19 T cell receptor beta chains presented below share a single source sample, sequenced in a study of T cells in Graves' hyperthyroidism and ophthalmopathy. TCR beta CDR3 region amplification was performed from RNA transcripts. Researchers ran a first-round RT-PCR on the TCR CDR3 using the HTBI primer set. One entry per CDR3 protein, called by TCRdb with MiXCR from the multiplex PCR reads. The sample yields approximately 300,000 distinct CDR3 sequences, around 16% seen once. The material sequenced was blood. All receptors come from a man aged 25-45 years with Graves' hyperthyroidism.

With regard to this clonotype: A much larger clone is a single base away; this may be a read error. This chain connects TRBV5-6 to TRBJ2-1, with unresolved D. With 0 bases removed from V and 6 bases from J, the gap between germline ends came to 13 bases. The CDR3 totals 15 residues. CDR1 is SGHDT and CDR2 is YYEEEE in the germline V gene. Written as DNA, the CDR3 is TGTGCCAGCAGCTTGGAGCTTGGTTCGGGCAATGAGCAGTTCTTC. Translating it yields CASSLELGSGNEQFF.

This clonotype was seen repeatedly, ten times or more. The V and J genes are TRBV20-1 and TRBJ2-7; 7 bases fit TRBD1. CDR3 size: 14 residues. Germline lookup yields CDR1 DFQATT and CDR2 SNEGSKA (reference sequence). The trim removed 5 bases at V and 0 bases at J, leaving 7 bases unmatched. DNA for the CDR3: TGCAGTGCTGAAAGACAGGGTACCTCCTACGAGCAGTACTTC. Protein product: CSAERQGTSYEQYF.

This chain joins TRBV5-1 and TRBJ1-2; 10 positions agree with TRBD1. Germline CDR1 and CDR2: SGHRS and YFSETQ. Germline trimming cut 3 bases from V and 4 bases from J; bases unmatched to any gene: 15. The CDR3 contains 18 residues. The CDR3 DNA reads as TGCGCCAGCAGCTCGACCGGGACAGGGGAGGGCGTAGGCTATGGCTACACCTTC. It specifies CASSSTGTGEGVGYGYTF.

In the case of this clonotype: Possible read error: a much larger clone is one base away. The V call is TRBV3-1, the J call TRBJ2-1, with no clear D. Germline V CDR1 and CDR2: LGHDT, YNNKEL (reference sequence). Trimming removed 4 bases from V and 3 bases from J, with 7 bases in between. The CDR3 is 13 residues long. The CDR3 here is CASSPEYYNEQFF. CDR3 DNA: TGTGCCAGCAGCCCGGAGTACTACAATGAGCAGTTCTTC.

This clonotype was counted ten times or more. The V gene is TRBV5-1, the J gene TRBJ2-3; TRBD2 aligns across 10 bases. Per the germline V gene, CDR1 is SGHRS and CDR2 is YFSETQ. This CDR3 contains 16 residues. Trimming removed 0 bases from V and 2 bases from J; junction bases left unmatched: 3. CDR3 residues: CASSLGTSGLTDTQYF. The CDR3 nucleotides are TGCGCCAGCAGCTTGGGGACTAGCGGCCTCACAGATACGCAGTATTTT.

This clonotype was detected a few times. The rearrangement joins TRBV20-1 to TRBJ1-2; the D gene is possibly TRBD1 (5 bases). The CDR3 loop spans 19 amino acids. Between the trimmed V and J ends, which lost 1 base and 0 bases, there was a span of 24 bases. In germline, CDR1 is DFQATT, CDR2 SNEGSKA (reference sequence). The CDR3 reads CSARVPPVGGGPTNYGYTF. The CDR3 nucleotides read TGCAGTGCTAGAGTCCCCCCCGTGGGGGGGGGACCCACTAACTATGGCTACACCTTC.

This clonotype was found a few times. One end of the junction does not line up with germline, which may come from a read error. V and J are TRBV14 and TRBJ2-3, with TRBD2 matching over 13 bases. Germline V gene sequence: CDR1 SGHDN, CDR2 FVKESK. This CDR3 has 15 residues. As DNA, the CDR3 is TGTGCCAGCAGCCGGACTAGCGGGAGCATAGATACGCAGTATTTT. It encodes CASSRTSGSIDTQYF.

This chain links TRBV5-1 with TRBJ1-2; 8 bases align to TRBD1. Germline values: CDR1 SGHRS, CDR2 YFSETQ. This CDR3 has 15 amino acids. The trim removed 4 bases at V and 6 bases at J, leaving 11 bases unmatched. The CDR3, as DNA: TGCGCCAGCAGCCCGACGGGACAGGCGCCTAATGGCTACACCTTC. This codes for CASSPTGQAPNGYTF. Full variable domain (remainder filled in from reference TRBV5-1 and TRBJ1-2): KAGVTQTPRYLIKTRGQQVTLSCSPISGHRSVSWYQQTPGQGLQFLFEYFSETQRNKGNFPGRFSGRQFSNSRSEMNVSTLELGDSALYLCASSPTGQAPNGYTFGSGTRLTVV.

This clonotype was found once. The V gene is TRBV9, the J gene TRBJ2-5; 12 bases are a match to TRBD2. This CDR3 is built from 19 residues. The ends lost 1 base at V and 0 bases at J; junction bases unmatched: 10. Germline CDR1 SGDLS, CDR2 YYNGEE. The CDR3 nucleotides are TGTGCCAGCAGCGTATCGGCTAGCGGGAGGGCCGGGTACCAAGAGACCCAGTACTTC. It is translated as CASSVSASGRAGYQETQYF.

This clonotype has only a few counts. The J gene is TRBJ1-4, the V gene TRBV12-3 or TRBV12-4; 7 bases match TRBD1. The junction had 9 bases not matched to a gene; V was cut back by 5 bases and J by 6 bases. The CDR3 contains 15 residues. The chain's CDR3 is CASSAGQQDYEKLFF. CDR3 DNA sequence: TGTGCCAGCAGTGCGGGACAGCAAGATTATGAAAAACTGTTTTTT.

Comments on this clonotype: The junction and the germline gene differ at one end; a read error may be behind it. The CDR3 DNA sequence: TGTGCCATCAGGGAGTTCTCCTCCGAGCAGTACTTC. Its protein product is CAIREFSSEQYF. V gene TRBV6-8 combines with J gene TRBJ2-7; D tentatively reads TRBD1 or TRBD2 (5 bases each). This CDR3 is built from 12 residues. Germline values: CDR1 MNHGY, CDR2 SAAAGT.

The chain recombines TRBV6-1 with TRBJ1-2, with TRBD1 matching 7 bases. The germline V gene encodes CDR1 MNHNS and CDR2 SASEGT. With 8 bases clipped from V and 0 bases from J, the junction kept 6 bases outside the gene matches. The CDR3 is 14 residues long. Written as DNA, the CDR3 is TGTGCCAGCTCAGGACAGGTAGCTAACTATGGCTACACCTTC. Protein sequence: CASSGQVANYGYTF.

Details on this clonotype: With a much larger clone just one base away, this may be a read error. This chain uses TRBV2 with TRBJ2-5, with 7 positions matching TRBD1. CDR1 SNHLY and CDR2 FYNNEI come from the germline V gene. The V gene end was trimmed by 8 bases and the J gene end by 2 bases; junction bases not matched to a gene: 8. The CDR3 contains 14 residues. CDR3 coding DNA: TGTGCCAGCGTAGCGTCGGGACAGCAAGAGACCCAGTACTTC. This sequence encodes CASVASGQQETQYF.

The rearrangement joins TRBV24-1 to TRBJ1-2; 7 nucleotides agree with TRBD1. This CDR3 contains 16 residues. Unmatched junction bases numbered 9, after V lost 4 bases and J lost 2 bases. Per germline, CDR1 KGHDR and CDR2 SFDVKD. DNA of the CDR3: TGTGCCACCAGTGACCCCGGACAGGAGGGGAACTATGGCTACACCTTC. It specifies CATSDPGQEGNYGYTF.

The table lists this clonotype with many counts. V and J are TRBV7-9 and TRBJ2-7, with D possibly TRBD2 on 7 matching bases. Deletions cut 5 bases from V and 5 bases from J, with 19 bases between. The germline V gene encodes CDR1 SEHNR and CDR2 FQNEAQ (reference sequence). The CDR3 runs 15 residues. CDR3 protein: CASSQRGGEQNEQYF. In DNA form, the CDR3 reads TGTGCCAGCAGCCAAAGGGGGGGAGAGCAAAACGAGCAGTACTTC.

This clonotype has ten or more counts. The chain couples TRBV11-2 to TRBJ2-7; no definite D call. V lost 1 base, J lost 6 bases, and 10 bases lay in between. Germline CDR1 SGHAT, CDR2 FQNNGV. The CDR3 loop spans 13 amino acids. The DNA for the CDR3 is TGTGCCAGCAGCTTAGTGGTGGCGACCGAGCAGTACTTC. It codes for CASSLVVATEQYF.

Here the CDR3 reads CASSQDPGHISSSSYEQYF. The DNA for the CDR3 is TGCGCCAGCAGCCAAGATCCGGGACATATATCGAGCAGCTCCTACGAGCAGTACTTC. The gene calls are TRBV4-1 and TRBJ2-7; the D gene is possibly TRBD1 (6 bases). V was shortened by 0 bases and J by 0 bases, with 21 bases between the two germline ends. In germline, CDR1 is MGHRA, CDR2 YSYEKL. The CDR3 has 19 residues.

This chain joins TRBV5-1 and TRBJ1-1, with D maybe TRBD1 (6 bases). Germline CDR1 reads SGHRS; CDR2 reads YFSETQ. V was trimmed by 2 bases and J by 0 bases, leaving 14 bases between them. The CDR3 runs 16 residues. CDR3 amino acids: CASSFGGAPMNTEAFF. The DNA for the CDR3 is TGCGCCAGCAGCTTCGGGGGGGCTCCAATGAACACTGAAGCTTTCTTT.

This clonotype was counted only a few times. This rearrangement joins TRBV24-1 to TRBJ1-5; no firm D call. V shed 4 bases and J shed 7 bases, with 7 bases lying between them. This CDR3 region has 12 residues. Germline assignment: CDR1 KGHDR and CDR2 SFDVKD. CDR3 residues: CATSDNQQPQHF. The CDR3 region has the DNA TGTGCCACCAGTGACAATCAACAGCCCCAGCATTTT.